One and the same sample provided the 8 T cell receptor beta chains below, sequenced in a study of monozygotic twins with inflammatory bowel disease (dated by TCRdb to about 2019). The library was generated by 5' RACE. The listed sequencing device is Illumina HiSeq 2500. The reads, reprocessed by TCRdb, yield one row per CDR3 protein sequence and no DNA. This sample's table lists fewer than 550,000 distinct CDR3 sequences. The top ten clones comprise about 2.3% of the sample. Sequencing was done on a sample of blood. The source of these receptors is a human donor with ulcerative colitis or Crohn's disease, or a healthy co-twin of an affected twin (not recorded which).

This rearrangement joins TRBV5-1 to TRBJ2-3; checking the TCRdb D call of TRBD1 is not possible without DNA. CDR1 is SGHRS and CDR2 is YFSETQ in the germline V gene. The CDR3 is made up of 17 amino acids. The CDR3 sequence is CASSTGDAGIGTDTQYF. The full variable domain, completed using reference TRBV5-1 and TRBJ2-3, is KAGVTQTPRYLIKTRGQQVTLSCSPISGHRSVSWYQQTPGQGLQFLFEYFSETQRNKGNFPGRFSGRQFSNSRSEMNVSTLELGDSALYLCASSTGDAGIGTDTQYFGPGTRLTVL.

V usage is TRBV28 and J usage is TRBJ2-3; TCRdb names TRBD2, which stays unverified in the absence of DNA. CDR3 length equals 13 residues. Germline V gives CDR1 MDHEN, CDR2 SYDVKM. CDR3 in amino acids: CASTGGSADTQYF.

V usage is TRBV29-1 and J usage is TRBJ2-3. Germline-derived CDR1 and CDR2 are SQVTM and ANQGSEA. CDR3 length equals 14 residues. CDR3 region: CSVEEGQSTDTQYF.

The chain uses TRBV9 and TRBJ1-6; TCRdb proposes TRBD1, but this gene call is untestable without DNA. This CDR3 spans 17 amino acids. Germline V gene sequence: CDR1 SGDLS, CDR2 YYNGEE. CDR3 amino acids: CASSAPPGGPSNSPLHF.

The chain employs TRBV7-2 and TRBJ2-3; the TCRdb call, TRBD2, lacks DNA for checking. The germline V gene has CDR1 SGHTA and CDR2 FQGNSA. The CDR3 is made up of 17 amino acids. The CDR3 loop is CASSPRTTSFTTDTQYF.

The chain joins TRBV12-3 or TRBV12-4 to TRBJ1-1; TCRdb designates TRBD1, a call that cannot be tested without DNA. The CDR3 runs to 13 residues. The CDR3 loop is CASRTGLDTEAFF.

The chain recombines TRBV7-2 with TRBJ1-1. Germline assignment: CDR1 SGHTA and CDR2 FQGNSA. The CDR3 contains 13 residues. This CDR3 is CASRGGGGPEAFF.

The chain couples TRBV9 to TRBJ2-1. The CDR3 extends over 14 amino acids. Germline values: CDR1 SGDLS, CDR2 YYNGEE. The CDR3 loop reads CASSVGPSVDEQFF.